This paragraph covers one T cell receptor beta chain sequence. The antigen is undetermined. The sample is drawn from a study of regulatory T cells in long-lasting Graves disease. Study-wide results and limits: Reduced TCR diversity was observed in persistent Graves' patients versus newly diagnosed patients.

Time point of the sample: persistent/refractory GD, antithyroid drugs over 5 years with positive TRAb. There was RNA extracted from PBMCs, and the TCR library was made from it. In each case, Graves' disease was diagnosed per American Thyroid Association guidelines. Library construction for TCR beta used iRepertoire HTBI primers and Arm-PCR of CDR3 regions. TCRdb redid the calling of the multiplex PCR reads with MiXCR, one entry per CDR3 protein. The sample carries roughly 450,000 distinct CDR3 sequences, around 22% recorded once. Between the trimmed V and J ends, which lost 5 bases and 2 bases, there was a span of 7 bases. CDR3 length equals 12 residues. CDR1 and CDR2 (germline): SEHNR, FQNEAQ (reference sequence).

This receptor was obtained from a female donor with Graves disease. The J gene is TRBJ2-7, the V gene TRBV7-9, with D possibly TRBD2 on 5 matching bases. Here the sequenced sample was peripheral blood mononuclear cells (PBMCs), taken when the disease was refractory, from a patient treated with antithyroid drugs. The CDR3 coding sequence is TGTGCCAGCAGCAGGGAGACCTACGAGCAGTACTTC. Protein sequence: CASSRETYEQYF.